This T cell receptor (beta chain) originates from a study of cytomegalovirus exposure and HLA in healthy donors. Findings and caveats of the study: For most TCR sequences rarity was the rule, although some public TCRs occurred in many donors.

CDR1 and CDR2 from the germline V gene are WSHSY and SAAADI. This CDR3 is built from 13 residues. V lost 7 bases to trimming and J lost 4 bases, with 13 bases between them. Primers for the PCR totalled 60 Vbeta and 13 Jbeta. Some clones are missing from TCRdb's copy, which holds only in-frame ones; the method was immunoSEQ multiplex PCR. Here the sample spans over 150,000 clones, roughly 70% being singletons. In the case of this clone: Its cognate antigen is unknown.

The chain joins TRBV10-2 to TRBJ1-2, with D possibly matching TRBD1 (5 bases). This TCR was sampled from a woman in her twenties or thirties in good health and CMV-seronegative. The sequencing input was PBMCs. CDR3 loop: CASTLGGGYGYTF. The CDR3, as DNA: TGCGCCAGCACCCTCGGGGGGGGCTATGGCTACACCTTC.